Detailed here is one T cell receptor (beta chain). Its target is unknown. The junction and the germline gene differ at one end; a read error may be behind it. The TCR library protocol attached unique molecular identifiers to the individual cDNA molecules. Via MiXCR, TCRdb re-called the 5' RACE reads, giving one row per CDR3 protein. The table lists some 98,000 distinct CDR3 sequences, approximately 11% of them singletons. The CDR3 is made up of 15 amino acids. The germline CDR1 and CDR2 sequences are SGHKS and YYEKEE (reference sequence). This record belongs to a study of early T cells in non-severe SARS-CoV-2 infection. Study-level information: The sequenced material was bulk RNA from unsorted whole blood, and its chains were unpaired. General study findings and limits: Private and CD4 specificities were missed by VDJdb matching, which favored anti-spike CD8 responses.

The clonotype comes from an adult who was a healthcare worker with PCR-confirmed SARS-CoV-2 infection or an uninfected control (not recorded which). The specimen sequenced was whole blood. The chain combines TRBV5-5 with TRBJ1-6, with a possible D match to TRBD1 (5 bases). The CDR3 here is CASSWDTGYNSPLHF. CDR3 nucleotide sequence: TGTGCCAGCAGTTGGGATACAGGTTATAATTCACCCCTCCATTTT.